This T cell receptor (beta chain) was captured by sequencing in a study of shared clonotypes between healthy human individuals. Trimming pared 6 bases from V and 2 bases from J, leaving 8 bases between. The CDR3 is made up of 12 amino acids. The germline CDR1 and CDR2 sequences are MDHEN and SYDVKM. Regarding this clone: At the DNA level, this CDR3 is encoded by other sequences in the same sample as well.

The method was immunoSEQ multiplex PCR; TCRdb's version includes in-frame clones alone and lacks a portion of them. The sample lists about 79,000 clones; 60% to 65% were seen once. This receptor was obtained from a man aged 25-40 years in good health. Sequenced material: memory CD8+ T cells sorted from blood. Subset of the sample: CD45RO+ cells pooled with CCR7-negative TemRA cells. The J gene is TRBJ2-7, the V gene TRBV28; no reliable D call. The CDR3 DNA reads TGTGCCAGCAGCTTACAGACCTACGAGCAGTACTTC. Translating it yields CASSLQTYEQYF.